Below are 14 T cell receptor beta chains sequenced from a single sample in a study of blood T cell repertoires in COVID-19. Profiling relied on immunoSEQ multiplex PCR, and the TCRdb table lists in-frame clones only, not all of them. The table has under 75,000 clones, over 60% seen once. The sample taken for sequencing was peripheral blood. These receptors were obtained from a woman aged 70-85 years with COVID-19, enrolled during active disease.

Here the CDR3 reads CASSHDDRVVGAFF. In nucleotides, the CDR3 is TGCGCCAGCAGCCATGACGACAGGGTGGTAGGAGCTTTCTTT. This chain connects TRBV5-1 to TRBJ1-1; 7 nucleotides agree with TRBD1. The germline V gene has CDR1 SGHRS and CDR2 YFSETQ. This CDR3 contains 14 residues. The trim removed 4 bases at V and 10 bases at J, leaving 13 bases unmatched.

This clone was detected a few times. The chain recombines TRBV11-3 with TRBJ2-7; 11 bases match TRBD1. The germline gives CDR1 SGHNT, CDR2 YENEEA. The CDR3 extends over 14 amino acids. J was trimmed by 6 bases and V by 1 base; bases with no gene match: 2. The CDR3 nucleotides are TGTGCCAGCAGCTTAGCTGGGACAGGGGGCGAGCAGTACTTC. The encoded protein is CASSLAGTGGEQYF.

For the CDR3, the DNA is TGTGCCAGTACCCACAGGGGGCAAAATTCACCCCTCCACTTT. It is translated as CASTHRGQNSPLHF. The chain has TRBV19 and TRBJ1-6, with 9 nucleotides matching TRBD1. V was clipped by 7 bases and J by 7 bases; unmatched bases: 5. Germline loops: CDR1 LNHDA, CDR2 SQIVND (reference sequence). CDR3 length equals 14 residues.

The chain joins TRBV6-2 or TRBV6-3 to TRBJ2-1; D unclear. Looked up from germline, CDR1 is MNHEY and CDR2 is SVGEGT. There are 15 residues in the CDR3. Trimming stripped 5 bases from V and 3 bases from J, with 14 bases between. The CDR3 DNA is TGTGCCAGCAGTCGGTCCCTGACTCTCTACAATGAGCAGTTCTTC. Encoded protein: CASSRSLTLYNEQFF.

Here the CDR3 reads CASSLAGQGAAGQPQHF. Written as DNA, the CDR3 is TGTGCCAGCAGCTTAGCGGGACAGGGGGCGGCAGGACAGCCCCAGCATTTT. The rearrangement uses TRBV7-2 and TRBJ1-5; 12 bases fit TRBD1. Germline lookup yields CDR1 SGHTA and CDR2 FQGNSA. The CDR3 has 17 amino acids. V was pared by 0 bases and J by 7 bases, with 7 bases of the junction left unmatched.

The V gene is TRBV7-6, the J gene TRBJ2-7; 10 nucleotides agree with TRBD1. This CDR3 is built from 15 residues. Germline trimming cut 5 bases from V and 4 bases from J; bases unmatched to any gene: 8. The V gene's germline CDR1 is SGHVS and CDR2 FNYEAQ. CDR3 loop: CASSPNRQGAYEQYF. The DNA for the CDR3 is TGTGCCAGCAGCCCGAATCGACAGGGGGCTTACGAGCAGTACTTC.

The J gene is TRBJ2-3, the V gene TRBV28; TRBD1 matches 9 bases. CDR3 length: 15 residues. Germline V gene data show CDR1 as MDHEN and CDR2 as SYDVKM. Trimming at V came to 8 bases and at J to 6 bases, leaving 12 bases not matched to a gene. CDR3 protein: CASAAGTGSWDTQYF. The CDR3 nucleotides read TGTGCCAGCGCGGCCGGGACAGGGAGCTGGGATACGCAGTATTTT.

With respect to this clone: The identical CDR3 is also encoded by other nucleotide sequences in the sample. V gene TRBV19 combines with J gene TRBJ1-1; D not certain. The CDR3 spans 14 residues. The V gene lost 3 bases and the J gene lost 4 bases, with 12 bases spanning the gap. Germline V lookup: CDR1 LNHDA, CDR2 SQIVND (reference sequence). CDR3 sequence: CASSIRGTGTEAFF. CDR3 bases: TGTGCCAGTAGTATTCGGGGTACCGGCACTGAAGCTTTCTTT.

The V gene is TRBV18, the J gene TRBJ2-5; D is perhaps TRBD1 (6 bases). Per the germline V gene, CDR1 is KGHSH and CDR2 is LQKENI. V lost 1 base and J lost 2, with 11 bases in between. The CDR3 length is 15 residues. Written as DNA, the CDR3 is TGTGCCAGCTCACCACTCGCAGGGGCTCAAGAGACCCAGTACTTC. It translates to CASSPLAGAQETQYF.

The V and J genes are TRBV2 and TRBJ2-7, with TRBD2 identical over 11 bases. The CDR3 length is 15 residues. J gave up 4 bases and V 3 bases, and 5 bases lay outside the gene matches. In germline, CDR1 is SNHLY, CDR2 FYNNEI. In DNA, the CDR3 is TGTGCCAGCAGTGAGGCTAGCGGGGGGACTTACGAGCAGTACTTC. Encoded protein: CASSEASGGTYEQYF.

The V and J genes are TRBV5-1 and TRBJ2-2; D may be TRBD2 (6 bases). Trimming took off 0 bases at V and 3 bases at J, with 18 bases between the two ends. This CDR3 has 18 amino acids. Germline values: CDR1 SGHRS, CDR2 YFSETQ. CDR3: CASSLAGDVRVDTGELFF. In DNA, the CDR3 is TGCGCCAGCAGCTTGGCGGGGGACGTACGGGTGGACACCGGGGAGCTGTTTTTT. The full variable domain, with the rest looked up from reference TRBV5-1 and TRBJ2-2, is KAGVTQTPRYLIKTRGQQVTLSCSPISGHRSVSWYQQTPGQGLQFLFEYFSETQRNKGNFPGRFSGRQFSNSRSEMNVSTLELGDSALYLCASSLAGDVRVDTGELFFGEGSRLTVL.

This clone occurred once. The V and J genes are TRBV29-1 and TRBJ2-7, with 8 bases aligning to TRBD1. The CDR3 has 14 residues. The V and J ends lost 2 bases and 3 bases, in that order; junction bases with no gene match: 6. The V gene's germline CDR1 is SQVTM and CDR2 ANQGSEA. DNA for the CDR3: TGCAGCGTTGAACGTCCGGGACAGGACTACGAGCAGTACTTC. Its translation: CSVERPGQDYEQYF.

The table lists this clone with a few counts. The chain has TRBV5-1 and TRBJ2-7; no clear D gene. Germline CDR1 is SGHRS and CDR2 is YFSETQ. Trimming left V 4 bases short and J 2 bases short, with 13 bases between. This CDR3 contains 14 residues. CDR3 sequence (DNA): TGCGCCAGCAGCCGGAGCCTCGGCACCTACGAGCAGTACTTC. Amino acid sequence: CASSRSLGTYEQYF.

This chain connects TRBV24-1 to TRBJ2-3, with 9 bases that match TRBD2. Germline V CDR1 and CDR2: KGHDR, SFDVKD. Unmatched junction bases numbered 8, after V lost 0 bases and J lost 5 bases. The CDR3 covers 17 residues. The CDR3, as DNA: TGTGCCACCAGTGATTTGCGGGTAGCGGGAGCGATAGATACGCAGTATTTT. Translation: CATSDLRVAGAIDTQYF.